This T cell receptor beta chain was captured by sequencing in a study of cytomegalovirus exposure and HLA in healthy donors. Study-level points and caveats: Among the CMV-associated chains, a few were confirmed in vitro as specific for CMV antigens.

The study ran its PCR with 60 Vbeta and 13 Jbeta primers. Data came from immunoSEQ multiplex PCR; TCRdb stores just in-frame clones and leaves some out. The sample holds over 85,000 clones, around 79% seen once. The CDR3 totals 14 residues. V was clipped by 6 bases and J by 5 bases; unmatched bases: 8. CDR1 is GTSNPN, CDR2 SVGIG, per germline (reference sequence). As regards this clone: Its antigen is currently unknown.

This sequence was found in a woman aged 25 to 39 in good health and CMV-seronegative. The specimen was PBMCs. This chain joins TRBV30 and TRBJ2-2; 8 bases map to TRBD2. The CDR3 spells CACVLAVTTGELFF. DNA of the CDR3: TGTGCCTGCGTACTAGCGGTTACTACCGGGGAGCTGTTTTTT.